This entry lists 8 T cell receptor beta chains sequenced from one sample in a study of cytomegalovirus exposure and HLA in healthy donors. Vbeta (60) and Jbeta (13) primers were used in the PCR. This table comes from immunoSEQ multiplex PCR, and its TCRdb copy is limited to in-frame clones, with some not included. The table has 100,000 to 150,000 clones, around four fifths seen once. The sequenced sample consisted of PBMCs. The receptors were gathered from a man aged 25 to 40 in good health and CMV-seronegative.

The chain links TRBV7-9 to TRBJ1-2, with 7 nucleotides matching TRBD1. The trim removed 2 bases at V and 8 bases at J, leaving 8 bases unmatched. CDR3 length: 14 amino acids. Germline V gene sequence: CDR1 SEHNR, CDR2 FQNEAQ (reference sequence). The DNA for the CDR3 is TGTGCCAGCAGCTTATCCGGACAGGCCCTCGGCTACACCTTC. Translation: CASSLSGQALGYTF. Complete variable domain (other parts from reference TRBV7-9 and TRBJ1-2): DTGVSQNPRHKITKRGQNVTFRCDPISEHNRLYWYRQTLGQGPEFLTYFQNEAQLEKSRLLSDRFSAERPKGSFSTLEIQRTEQGDSAMYLCASSLSGQALGYTFGSGTRLTVV.

This chain links TRBV9 with TRBJ1-1, with a possible D match to TRBD1 (5 bases). The CDR3 totals 14 residues. Trimming shortened V by 5 bases and J by 2 bases, and 13 bases separated the two germline ends. Germline CDR1 reads SGDLS; CDR2 reads YYNGEE. CDR3 loop: CASSLAGDNTEAFF. CDR3 in DNA: TGTGCCAGCAGTCTGGCGGGGGACAACACTGAAGCTTTCTTT.

V is TRBV7-9 and J is TRBJ1-1; perhaps TRBD1 as D (5 bases). V lost 2 bases, J lost 5 bases, and 12 bases lay in between. The CDR3 is 14 amino acids. The V gene's germline CDR1 is SEHNR and CDR2 FQNEAQ (reference sequence). In DNA form, the CDR3 reads TGTGCCAGCAGCTTAATGCAGGGTGGGACTGAAGCTTTCTTT. Translated, it gives CASSLMQGGTEAFF.

This clone was seen a handful of times. The chain has TRBV19 and TRBJ2-6, with TRBD1 as a possible D gene (6 bases). V lost 5 bases and J 0 bases, leaving 14 bases between the germline ends. Germline assignment: CDR1 LNHDA and CDR2 SQIVND (reference sequence). The CDR3 has 17 residues. CDR3 in DNA: TGTGCCAGTAGTCCCCCAACAGGGAGCTCTGGGGCCAACGTCCTGACTTTC. Its translation: CASSPPTGSSGANVLTF.

The chain couples TRBV6-5 to TRBJ1-2; D is perhaps TRBD1 (5 bases). Germline V gene sequence: CDR1 MNHEY, CDR2 SVGAGI. This CDR3 has 14 amino acids. Trimming cost V 0 bases and J 8 bases, with 13 bases left between them. The CDR3 spells CASSYSPRVEGYTF. Written as DNA, the CDR3 is TGTGCCAGCAGTTACTCTCCCAGGGTGGAGGGCTACACCTTC.

This sequence joins TRBV20-1 and TRBJ2-5; unclear D gene. Germline V CDR1 and CDR2: DFQATT, SNEGSKA (reference sequence). The CDR3 is made up of 11 amino acids. The V end lost 3 bases, the J end lost 3 bases, and 5 bases lay between the germline ends. The CDR3 protein is CSASPKETQYF. CDR3 bases: TGCAGTGCTAGTCCTAAAGAGACCCAGTACTTC.

The chain is built from TRBV7-9 and TRBJ1-2; 11 positions match TRBD1. The V segment lost 6 bases and the J segment 6 bases; nucleotides outside the gene matches: 12. Germline assignment: CDR1 SEHNR and CDR2 FQNEAQ (reference sequence). This CDR3 is built from 16 residues. This chain's CDR3 is CASRWGQGDRGDGYTF. DNA of the CDR3: TGTGCCAGCAGATGGGGACAGGGGGACCGTGGGGATGGCTACACCTTC.

The chain recombines TRBV6-1 with TRBJ2-2; 10 positions agree with TRBD2. CDR1 is MNHNS and CDR2 is SASEGT in the germline V gene. The CDR3 contains 15 residues. J gave up 5 bases and V 1 base, and 1 base lay outside the gene matches. The CDR3 here is CASSEGAGGTGELFF. The CDR3 region has the DNA TGTGCCAGCAGTGAAGGAGCGGGAGGGACCGGGGAGCTGTTTTTT.